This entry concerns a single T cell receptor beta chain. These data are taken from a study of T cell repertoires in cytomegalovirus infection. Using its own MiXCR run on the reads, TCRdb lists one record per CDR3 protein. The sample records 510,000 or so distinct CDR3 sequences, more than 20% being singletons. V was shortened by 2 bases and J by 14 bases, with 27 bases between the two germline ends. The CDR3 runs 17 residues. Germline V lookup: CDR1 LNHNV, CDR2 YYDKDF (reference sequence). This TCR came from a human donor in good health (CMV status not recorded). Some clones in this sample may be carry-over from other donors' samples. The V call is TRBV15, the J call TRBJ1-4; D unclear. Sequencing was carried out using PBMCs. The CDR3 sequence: CATSRSGARALDMRLFF. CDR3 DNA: TGTGCCACCAGCAGATCCGGTGCGAGGGCCCTCGACATGAGGCTGTTTTTT.